This T cell receptor beta chain came from a study of blood T cell repertoires in COVID-19. Study-wide background: The United States, Italy and Spain supplied acute and convalescent COVID-19 samples. The analysed material was cDNA or gDNA that came from T cells, B-cell-depleted T cells, or PBMCs.

Method: immunoSEQ multiplex PCR; TCRdb's copy keeps in-frame clones and lacks some. Among fewer than 250,000 clones listed, about nine tenths were seen once. V shed 2 bases, J shed 3 bases, and the junction held 2 bases outside the gene matches. Germline V gene data show CDR1 as KGHDR and CDR2 as SFDVKD. The CDR3 totals 16 residues. Relative to its sample, this clone is medium-sized. The sequence was obtained from a man aged 65 to 85 with acute or convalescent COVID-19. This rearrangement joins TRBV24-1 to TRBJ2-1, with 11 bases fitting TRBD2. Sequencing input: peripheral blood. The CDR3 loop reads CATSDSGTSGYNEQFF. The DNA of the CDR3 is TGTGCCACCAGTGATTCCGGGACTAGCGGCTACAATGAGCAGTTCTTC.